The next 28 T cell receptor beta chains were all read from a single sample in a study of blood T cell repertoires in COVID-19. Repertoires were generated with immunoSEQ multiplex PCR, while TCRdb's copy carries only in-frame clones and drops some. The sample includes about 220,000 clones, 75% to 90% of them seen just once. Material for sequencing was PBMCs or T cells enriched from blood (not recorded which). Receptors originate from a woman aged 40 to 50 with acute COVID-19.

This clone was seen a few times. The chain carries TRBV10-3 and TRBJ2-1, with 10 positions matching TRBD2. The germline CDR1 and CDR2 sequences are ENHRY and SYGVKD. Germline trimming cut 6 bases from V and 7 bases from J; bases unmatched to any gene: 6. The CDR3 totals 14 residues. The CDR3 reads CAISPSGGPNEQFF. Written as DNA, the CDR3 is TGTGCCATCAGCCCTAGCGGGGGCCCGAATGAGCAGTTCTTC.

The genes are TRBV5-1 and TRBJ1-2; TRBD1 agrees at 8 bases. Germline loops: CDR1 SGHRS, CDR2 YFSETQ. The CDR3 is 17 residues long. V lost 0 bases, J lost 7 bases, and 14 bases stayed unmatched. Here the CDR3 reads CASSLAAGGDYDSGYTF. The CDR3 DNA reads as TGCGCCAGCAGCTTGGCGGCAGGGGGCGATTATGATAGTGGCTACACCTTC. Based on the CDR3 plus reference TRBV5-1 and TRBJ1-2, the full variable domain is KAGVTQTPRYLIKTRGQQVTLSCSPISGHRSVSWYQQTPGQGLQFLFEYFSETQRNKGNFPGRFSGRQFSNSRSEMNVSTLELGDSALYLCASSLAAGGDYDSGYTFGSGTRLTVV.

This clone turned up a few times. The chain is built from TRBV10-1 and TRBJ2-5; tentative D call: TRBD1 (5 bases). The CDR3 sequence is 14 residues long. Germline loops: CDR1 WNHNN, CDR2 SYGVQD (reference sequence). V was pared by 6 bases and J by 4 bases, with 15 bases between. As DNA, the CDR3 is TGCGCCAGCAGCCACTCAGGGCACCGAGAGACCCAGTACTTC. Translating gives CASSHSGHRETQYF.

This chain uses TRBV7-2 with TRBJ1-3; tentative D call: TRBD1 (6 bases). The CDR3 consists of 17 residues. Germline V gives CDR1 SGHTA, CDR2 FQGNSA. V was pared by 5 bases and J by 0 bases, with 17 bases between. Here the CDR3 reads CASSGPNRAPSGNTIYF. The CDR3 region has the DNA TGTGCCAGCAGCGGTCCTAACAGGGCCCCCTCTGGAAACACCATATATTTT.

The chain carries TRBV19 and TRBJ2-3; D might be TRBD1 (5 bases). The CDR3 loop spans 13 amino acids. V lost 5 bases and J 2 bases, leaving 8 bases between the germline ends. The germline gives CDR1 LNHDA, CDR2 SQIVND (reference sequence). CDR3 amino acids: CASSQGHTDTQYF. The CDR3 nucleotides are TGTGCCAGTAGTCAGGGCCACACAGATACGCAGTATTTT.

As DNA, the CDR3 is TGTGCCAGTAGTACCCAGGGGGCTTTTGAGCAGTTCTTC. Its translation is CASSTQGAFEQFF. The J gene is TRBJ2-1, the V gene TRBV19; 8 bases align to TRBD1. The CDR3 runs to 13 residues. After removal of 4 bases from V and 9 bases from J, the junction contained 5 bases not matched to a gene. From germline, CDR1 is LNHDA and CDR2 SQIVND (reference sequence).

V and J are TRBV5-4 and TRBJ2-2, with D unclear. Germline CDR1 is SGHNT and CDR2 is YYREEE (reference sequence). V dropped 4 bases and J dropped 5 bases, with 9 bases sitting between them. The length of the CDR3 is 13 residues. The CDR3 DNA reads as TGTGCCAGCAGCCAATGGAGAACCGGGGAGCTGTTTTTT. It yields the protein CASSQWRTGELFF.

This rearrangement joins TRBV5-6 to TRBJ1-1; unclear D gene. There are 12 residues in the CDR3. CDR1 SGHDT and CDR2 YYEEEE come from the germline V gene. Deletions cut 4 bases from V and 7 bases from J, with 11 bases between. The CDR3 spells CASSVLRFEAFF. The CDR3 DNA follows: TGTGCCAGCAGCGTCCTGAGGTTTGAAGCTTTCTTT.

V gene TRBV5-1 combines with J gene TRBJ1-1; TRBD1 matches 9 bases. The length of the CDR3 is 14 residues. The germline V gene encodes CDR1 SGHRS and CDR2 YFSETQ. V was pared by 4 bases and J by 5 bases, with 6 bases of the junction left unmatched. The CDR3, as DNA: TGCGCCAGCAGCACGGGACAGGGTGGAACTGAAGCTTTCTTT. Translating it yields CASSTGQGGTEAFF.

This clone was observed once. A far larger clone is a single base away, which makes a read error likely. The DNA of the CDR3 is TGTGCCAGCAGGGGAGGGAACTATGGCTACACCTTC. Its protein product is CASRGGNYGYTF. This chain uses TRBV6-5 with TRBJ1-2; unclear D gene. The V and J ends lost 6 bases and 2 bases respectively, with 7 bases between them. The CDR3 spans 12 residues. Germline CDR1 and CDR2: MNHEY and SVGAGI.

This clone was recorded only once. This chain joins TRBV6-4 and TRBJ2-3, with D possibly matching TRBD2 (6 bases). This CDR3 has 15 amino acids. V was clipped by 5 bases and J by 5 bases, with 17 bases between them. CDR1 MRHNA and CDR2 SNTAGT come from the germline V gene. The CDR3 DNA reads TGTGCCAGCAGTCCCCGGCTGGGGGAGGTAGATACGCAGTATTTT. It translates to CASSPRLGEVDTQYF.

The chain uses TRBV7-3 and TRBJ2-3; D is unclear. V was cut by 5 bases and J by 3 bases, with 6 bases left in between. CDR1 and CDR2 (germline): SGHTA, FQGTGA. This CDR3 has 12 residues. The CDR3 is CASSHGTDTQYF. In DNA form, the CDR3 reads TGTGCCAGCAGCCACGGGACAGATACGCAGTATTTT.

J is TRBJ2-5 and V is TRBV6-4; D ambiguous. The CDR3 is 15 amino acids. V lost 0 bases, J lost 0 bases, and 8 bases lay in between. CDR1 and CDR2 from the germline V gene are MRHNA and SNTAGT. CDR3 in amino acids: CASSDSTTNQETQYF. Written as DNA, the CDR3 is TGTGCCAGCAGTGACTCGACGACAAACCAAGAGACCCAGTACTTC.

V gene TRBV4-1 combines with J gene TRBJ1-1; 8 bases align to TRBD1. CDR3 length: 14 amino acids. J lost 6 bases, V lost 4 bases, and 7 bases had no gene match. CDR1 is MGHRA, CDR2 YSYEKL, per germline. The CDR3 sequence: CASSPDRVFPEAFF. In nucleotides, the CDR3 is TGCGCCAGCAGCCCGGACAGGGTGTTTCCTGAAGCTTTCTTT.

The rearrangement links TRBV11-3 to TRBJ2-3; 7 positions match TRBD2. V was pared by 5 bases and J by 0 bases, with 11 bases of the junction left unmatched. This CDR3 is 17 amino acids long. Germline V CDR1 and CDR2: SGHNT, YENEEA. This CDR3 is CASSPRPAGSSTDTQYF. In DNA form, the CDR3 reads TGTGCCAGCAGCCCCCGGCCAGCGGGGAGTAGCACAGATACGCAGTATTTT.

Only one count was recorded for this clone. The rearrangement uses TRBV11-2 and TRBJ2-3; TRBD2 is a possible D gene (7 bases). The CDR3 loop spans 18 amino acids. CDR1 and CDR2 (germline): SGHAT, FQNNGV. Trimming removed 1 base at V and 0 bases at J, with 17 bases between. CDR3 amino acids: CASSLVAGASSSTDTQYF. For the CDR3, the DNA is TGTGCCAGCAGCTTAGTTGCGGGGGCCTCTTCTAGCACAGATACGCAGTATTTT.

This chain uses TRBV18 with TRBJ2-3; TRBD2 matches 11 bases. The CDR3 sequence is 16 residues long. Trimming at V came to 3 bases and at J to 2 bases, leaving 4 bases not matched to a gene. Germline values: CDR1 KGHSH, CDR2 LQKENI. DNA for the CDR3: TGTGCCAGCTCACCCCGACTAGCGGGATACACAGATACGCAGTATTTT. Amino acids: CASSPRLAGYTDTQYF.

The rearrangement uses TRBV5-1 and TRBJ1-4, with D maybe TRBD1 (5 bases). V was pared by 5 bases and J by 4 bases, with 9 bases between. Per germline, CDR1 SGHRS and CDR2 YFSETQ. The CDR3 has 13 residues. The DNA for the CDR3 is TGCGCCAGCAGTGACAGAATTAATGAAAAACTGTTTTTT. Protein product: CASSDRINEKLFF.

The chain couples TRBV9 to TRBJ1-1, with no clear D. This CDR3 has 14 amino acids. Trimming shortened V by 0 bases and J by 3 bases, and 9 bases separated the two germline ends. The germline CDR1 and CDR2 sequences are SGDLS and YYNGEE. DNA of the CDR3: TGTGCCAGCAGCGTAGTTTACGGGGACACTGAAGCTTTCTTT. Its translation: CASSVVYGDTEAFF.

The CDR3 spells CASSQPRDRLPNYGYTF. Here the CDR3 DNA reads TGCGCCAGCAGCCAACCTCGGGACAGGTTACCTAACTATGGCTACACCTTC. The rearrangement uses TRBV4-1 and TRBJ1-2, with 8 bases identical to TRBD1. J lost 0 bases, V lost 2 bases, and 8 bases had no gene match. This CDR3 is 17 amino acids long. Germline CDR1 reads MGHRA; CDR2 reads YSYEKL.

The chain links TRBV5-1 to TRBJ1-2; maybe TRBD1 (6 bases). The germline V gene has CDR1 SGHRS and CDR2 YFSETQ. This CDR3 is built from 15 residues. Between the trimmed V and J ends, which lost 4 bases and 4 bases, there was a span of 17 bases. This CDR3 is CASSVSGEERYGYTF. CDR3 coding DNA: TGCGCCAGCAGCGTATCAGGGGAAGAACGCTATGGCTACACCTTC.

The chain recombines TRBV19 with TRBJ1-6, with D uncertain. V was pared by 7 bases and J by 0 bases, with 13 bases between. Germline V CDR1 and CDR2: LNHDA, SQIVND (reference sequence). This CDR3 has 16 residues. CDR3 amino acids: CASTSLGSSYNSPLHF. The CDR3 nucleotides are TGTGCCAGTACCTCCTTAGGGAGCTCCTATAATTCACCCCTCCACTTT.

The V call is TRBV7-7, the J call TRBJ2-3; D might be TRBD1 (5 bases). The germline V gene has CDR1 SSHAT and CDR2 FNYEAQ (reference sequence). V was pared by 5 bases and J by 2 bases, with 23 bases between. This CDR3 region has 18 residues. The CDR3 DNA reads TGTGCCAGCAGCCTTATGACCCCAGACAGTCGTTTCACAGATACGCAGTATTTT. Translating gives CASSLMTPDSRFTDTQYF.

CDR3 coding DNA: TGTGCCAGCAGCTTAGCTGACAGGGGCACAGATACGCAGTATTTT. This sequence encodes CASSLADRGTDTQYF. This chain connects TRBV7-2 to TRBJ2-3, with 7 bases matching TRBD1. The V and J ends lost 0 bases and 1 base, in that order; junction bases with no gene match: 1. Germline CDR1 SGHTA, CDR2 FQGNSA. There are 15 residues in the CDR3.

The CDR3 here is CASSFTRSITDTQYF. CDR3 nucleotides: TGTGCCAGCAGCTTCACTAGGTCCATAACAGATACGCAGTATTTT. The chain uses TRBV11-2 and TRBJ2-3; D might be TRBD2 (5 bases). This CDR3 has 15 residues. The V and J ends lost 3 bases and 3 bases respectively, with 13 bases between them. CDR1 and CDR2 (germline): SGHAT, FQNNGV.

The chain employs TRBV9 and TRBJ1-2; maybe TRBD1 (5 bases). Trimming left V 2 bases short and J 0 bases short, with 14 bases between. CDR1 is SGDLS, CDR2 YYNGEE, per germline. This CDR3 is 16 amino acids long. The CDR3 coding sequence is TGTGCCAGCAGCGTGGGGGGGACCCCAGCTAACTATGGCTACACCTTC. Its translation: CASSVGGTPANYGYTF. The whole variable domain, filled in from reference TRBV9 and TRBJ1-2, reads DSGVTQTPKHLITATGQRVTLRCSPRSGDLSVYWYQQSLDQGLQFLIQYYNGEERAKGNILERFSAQQFPDLHSELNLSSLELGDSALYFCASSVGGTPANYGYTFGSGTRLTVV.

The chain employs TRBV2 and TRBJ1-4, with D unresolved. V lost 7 bases, J lost 8 bases, and 11 bases lay in between. Germline-derived CDR1 and CDR2 are SNHLY and FYNNEI. The CDR3 is made up of 12 amino acids. The CDR3 sequence is CASIGGSEKLFF. In nucleotides, the CDR3 is TGTGCCAGCATCGGAGGGTCCGAAAAACTGTTTTTT.

The chain recombines TRBV11-1 with TRBJ1-1; D remains unclear. The V end was cut by 5 bases, the J end by 1 base, with 11 bases between. This CDR3 is 14 amino acids long. The germline gives CDR1 SGHAT, CDR2 FQDESV (reference sequence). For the CDR3, the DNA is TGTGCCAGCAGCCCTAGGCCAGCGAACACTGAAGCTTTCTTT. It is translated as CASSPRPANTEAFF.